This record concerns one T cell receptor beta chain sequence. V trimming: 3 bases; J trimming: 3 bases; junction bases outside the gene matches: 4. Germline V lookup: CDR1 MNHNS, CDR2 SASEGT. CDR3 length: 14 residues. These data are taken from a study of blood T cell repertoires in COVID-19. About the research overall: There were acute and convalescent COVID-19 samples, and they came from the United States, Italy and Spain. Sources were T cells, B-cell-depleted T cells, or PBMCs; the material itself was cDNA or gDNA.

Authors' methods: Reference gene primer amplification yielded estimated nucleated cell counts. Sequenced by immunoSEQ multiplex PCR; TCRdb stores in-frame clones only, minus some. For V, J and clone size, that table is used; D and trimming come from the DNA. The sample has 250,000 to 350,000 clones, about nine tenths seen once. The TCR was taken from a woman in her fifties or sixties who had recovered from COVID-19. This chain connects TRBV6-1 to TRBJ1-2; 7 positions match TRBD1. Sequencing was done on a sample of peripheral blood. The chain's CDR3 is CASSETGFDYGYTF. DNA of the CDR3: TGTGCCAGCAGTGAGACAGGGTTTGACTATGGCTACACCTTC.